Following are 20 T cell receptor beta chains from one sample sequenced in a study of cytomegalovirus exposure and HLA in healthy donors. Primers: 60 Vbeta forward and 13 Jbeta reverse. The data were produced by immunoSEQ multiplex PCR, yet TCRdb's version contains in-frame clones alone and is incomplete. The data show 80,000 to 95,000 clones, with over 65% seen just once and roughly 16% held by the top ten. Sequenced material: PBMCs. These receptors came from a woman between 18 and 30 years old in good health and CMV-seropositive.

CDR3 coding DNA: TGTGCCAGCAGCGCTGGCGGGAGAAGTTACGAGCAGTACTTC. It codes for CASSAGGRSYEQYF. The chain links TRBV9 to TRBJ2-7; 7 bases agree with TRBD2. Germline loops: CDR1 SGDLS, CDR2 YYNGEE. The CDR3 is 14 amino acids. The V gene end was trimmed by 3 bases and the J gene end by 4 bases; junction bases not matched to a gene: 7.

CDR3 coding DNA: TGTGCCAGCAGTTTAGGGCGGGCGAATGAGCAGTTCTTC. This sequence encodes CASSLGRANEQFF. The chain carries TRBV27 and TRBJ2-1, with D perhaps TRBD2 (5 bases). CDR1 MNHEY and CDR2 SMNVEV come from the germline V gene (reference sequence). CDR3 length: 13 amino acids. The V and J ends lost 2 bases and 7 bases respectively, with 9 bases between them.

This clone was seen a handful of times. The chain joins TRBV7-9 to TRBJ1-1; TRBD1 matches at 7 bases. The length of the CDR3 is 17 residues. Germline trimming cut 5 bases from V and 0 bases from J; bases unmatched to any gene: 12. Per germline, CDR1 SEHNR and CDR2 FQNEAQ (reference sequence). The CDR3 loop reads CASSPVGDRVVNTEAFF. The DNA of the CDR3 is TGTGCCAGCAGCCCCGTGGGGGACAGAGTTGTGAACACTGAAGCTTTCTTT. The variable domain in full, with the rest retrieved from reference TRBV7-9 and TRBJ1-1, is DTGVSQNPRHKITKRGQNVTFRCDPISEHNRLYWYRQTLGQGPEFLTYFQNEAQLEKSRLLSDRFSAERPKGSFSTLEIQRTEQGDSAMYLCASSPVGDRVVNTEAFFGQGTRLTVV.

The J gene is TRBJ1-5, the V gene TRBV19; D is perhaps TRBD1 (5 bases). The germline V gene encodes CDR1 LNHDA and CDR2 SQIVND (reference sequence). This CDR3 is built from 14 residues. V lost 5 bases and J lost 3, with 11 bases in between. CDR3: CASSARTPNQPQHF. The CDR3 DNA reads TGTGCCAGTAGTGCCCGGACACCCAATCAGCCCCAGCATTTT.

The chain couples TRBV9 to TRBJ2-7, with D perhaps matching TRBD2 (5 bases). CDR3 length equals 15 residues. Trimming stripped 0 bases from V and 3 bases from J, with 13 bases between. Germline CDR1 is SGDLS and CDR2 is YYNGEE. Here the CDR3 DNA reads TGTGCCAGCAGCGTAGGAGGGCATACCAACTACGAGCAGTACTTC. This encodes CASSVGGHTNYEQYF.

The rearrangement links TRBV7-2 to TRBJ2-3; 11 nucleotides agree with TRBD2. CDR3 length: 17 amino acids. Trimming removed 4 bases from V and 3 bases from J; junction bases left unmatched: 9. Germline V gene data show CDR1 as SGHTA and CDR2 as FQGNSA. The CDR3 region is CASSSASGGFKTDTQYF. Here the CDR3 DNA reads TGTGCCAGCAGCTCCGCTAGCGGGGGGTTCAAGACAGATACGCAGTATTTT.

The chain links TRBV15 to TRBJ2-1, with TRBD2 identical over 8 bases. Germline V gene sequence: CDR1 LNHNV, CDR2 YYDKDF (reference sequence). The CDR3 has 15 amino acids. J lost 8 bases, V lost 1 base, and 7 bases had no gene match. CDR3 DNA: TGTGCCACCAGCAGAGCACCGGGGGGGCGGGATGAGCAGTTCTTC. Translation: CATSRAPGGRDEQFF. Looking up the rest from reference TRBV15 and TRBJ2-1 gives the full variable domain: DAMVIQNPRYQVTQFGKPVTLSCSQTLNHNVMYWYQQKSSQAPKLLFHYYDKDFNNEADTPDNFQSRRPNTSFCFLDIRSPGLGDTAMYLCATSRAPGGRDEQFFGPGTRLTVL.

The chain uses TRBV25-1 and TRBJ1-4; D is ambiguous. The V gene's germline CDR1 is MGHDK and CDR2 SYGVNS. The CDR3 totals 15 residues. Trimming stripped 2 bases from V and 4 bases from J, with 11 bases between. DNA of the CDR3: TGTGCCAGCAGTGAACGAGGGAGGCTTAATGAAAAACTGTTTTTT. Its translation: CASSERGRLNEKLFF.

Sample share makes this clone medium-sized (0.01 to 0.1%). This same CDR3 is encoded by further DNA sequences in the sample. The chain employs TRBV28 and TRBJ1-5, with D unresolved. Trimming stripped 6 bases from V and 1 base from J, with 13 bases between. The CDR3 loop spans 15 amino acids. Germline assignment: CDR1 MDHEN and CDR2 SYDVKM. The CDR3 region is CASRLELASNQPQHF. The DNA of the CDR3 is TGTGCCAGCAGGCTAGAGTTAGCGAGCAATCAGCCCCAGCATTTT.

This sequence joins TRBV9 and TRBJ2-1, with D tentatively TRBD2 (5 bases). The CDR3 spans 15 residues. Deletions cut 0 bases from V and 1 base from J, with 8 bases between. Germline lookup yields CDR1 SGDLS and CDR2 YYNGEE. In DNA form, the CDR3 reads TGTGCCAGCAGCGTAGCTAGCCTTTCCTACAATGAGCAGTTCTTC. It translates to CASSVASLSYNEQFF.

This sequence joins TRBV6-6 and TRBJ2-1, with D tentatively TRBD1 (5 bases). V lost 0 bases and J lost 8, with 14 bases in between. This CDR3 is built from 15 residues. Germline V gene data show CDR1 as MNHNY and CDR2 as SVGAGI (reference sequence). CDR3 in DNA: TGTGCCAGCAGTTACTCGAAAGGGGCTAAGGATGAGCAGTTCTTC. This encodes CASSYSKGAKDEQFF.

This sequence joins TRBV7-8 and TRBJ2-7; TRBD1 matches 9 bases. Losses at the gene ends were 4 bases for V and 6 bases for J; bases not matched to a gene: 16. The CDR3 contains 17 residues. From germline, CDR1 is SGHVS and CDR2 FQNEAQ. CDR3 loop: CASSSSSGTGFPFEQYF. CDR3 in DNA: TGTGCCAGCAGCTCGTCATCCGGGACAGGGTTCCCCTTCGAGCAGTACTTC.

This chain links TRBV7-9 with TRBJ1-2, with TRBD1 as a possible D gene (5 bases). Trimming pared 3 bases from V and 3 bases from J, leaving 17 bases between. The V gene's germline CDR1 is SEHNR and CDR2 FQNEAQ (reference sequence). This CDR3 is 16 amino acids long. CDR3 amino acids: CASSFAPGGGDYGYTF. The CDR3, as DNA: TGTGCCAGCAGCTTCGCCCCCGGAGGAGGGGACTATGGCTACACCTTC.

The V and J genes are TRBV5-4 and TRBJ1-2; a possible D gene is TRBD1 (6 bases). The CDR3 extends over 17 amino acids. Germline V gene data show CDR1 as SGHNT and CDR2 as YYREEE (reference sequence). Trimming cost V 4 bases and J 4 bases, with 23 bases left between them. The CDR3 DNA reads as TGTGCCAGCAGCGGGGGACACCCATCACCCGATACCTATGGCTACACCTTC. Protein product: CASSGGHPSPDTYGYTF.

This clone was recorded a few times. The rearrangement joins TRBV11-3 to TRBJ2-7; 7 bases map to TRBD2. V dropped 5 bases and J dropped 5; count of bases not matched to a gene: 6. This CDR3 is built from 13 residues. Germline assignment: CDR1 SGHNT and CDR2 YENEEA. The CDR3 DNA reads as TGTGCCAGCAGCGCTAGCGGAGGGAACGAGCAGTACTTC. Protein product: CASSASGGNEQYF.

This chain uses TRBV7-8 with TRBJ1-1; 9 bases are shared with TRBD1. This CDR3 has 14 residues. CDR1 and CDR2 (germline): SGHVS, FQNEAQ. The V segment lost 1 base and the J segment 11 bases; nucleotides outside the gene matches: 8. The CDR3 spells CASSLGYRGPGAFF. Written as DNA, the CDR3 is TGTGCCAGCAGCTTAGGATACAGGGGGCCGGGGGCTTTCTTT. Variable domain in full (rest from reference TRBV7-8 and TRBJ1-1): GAGVSQSPRYKVAKRGQDVALRCDPISGHVSLFWYQQALGQGPEFLTYFQNEAQLDKSGLPSDRFFAERPEGSVSTLKIQRTQQEDSAVYLCASSLGYRGPGAFFGQGTRLTVV.

This clone was recorded a few times. The chain is built from TRBV6-5 and TRBJ2-5; D unresolved. The DNA end is a closer match to TRBJ2-7, so the J assignment may be wrong. The CDR3 covers 14 residues. The germline gives CDR1 MNHEY, CDR2 SVGAGI. CDR3 in amino acids: CASSYSDGAYEQYF. CDR3 nucleotide sequence: TGTGCCAGCAGTTACTCAGACGGAGCCTACGAGCAGTACTTC.

The rearrangement links TRBV4-2 to TRBJ1-3; D gene uncertain. Trimming took off 0 bases at V and 0 bases at J, with 15 bases between the two ends. Germline V gene lookup returns CDR1 LGHNA and CDR2 YNFKEQ. The CDR3 consists of 18 residues. CDR3 region: CASSQERVGGFSGNTIYF. The CDR3 region has the DNA TGTGCCAGCAGCCAAGAGAGGGTGGGCGGCTTCTCTGGAAACACCATATATTTT.

This chain's CDR3 is CASSFQSGRGTETQYF. The CDR3 DNA is TGTGCCAGCAGCTTCCAAAGCGGGAGGGGTACGGAGACCCAGTACTTC. The gene calls are TRBV7-9 and TRBJ2-5, with 10 bases that match TRBD2. Germline values: CDR1 SEHNR, CDR2 FQNEAQ (reference sequence). Trimming took 3 bases from V and 5 from J; bases not matched to a gene: 9. The CDR3 extends over 16 amino acids. Full variable domain (outside the CDR3, taken from reference TRBV7-9 and TRBJ2-5): DTGVSQNPRHKITKRGQNVTFRCDPISEHNRLYWYRQTLGQGPEFLTYFQNEAQLEKSRLLSDRFSAERPKGSFSTLEIQRTEQGDSAMYLCASSFQSGRGTETQYFGPGTRLLVL.

The chain is built from TRBV28 and TRBJ1-5; D unresolved. Trimming shortened V by 7 bases and J by 6 bases, and 25 bases separated the two germline ends. The CDR3 loop spans 17 amino acids. Germline values: CDR1 MDHEN, CDR2 SYDVKM. CDR3: CASTAQFGGRIRQPQHF. In DNA, the CDR3 is TGTGCCAGCACCGCACAGTTTGGAGGTCGGATACGTCAGCCCCAGCATTTT.